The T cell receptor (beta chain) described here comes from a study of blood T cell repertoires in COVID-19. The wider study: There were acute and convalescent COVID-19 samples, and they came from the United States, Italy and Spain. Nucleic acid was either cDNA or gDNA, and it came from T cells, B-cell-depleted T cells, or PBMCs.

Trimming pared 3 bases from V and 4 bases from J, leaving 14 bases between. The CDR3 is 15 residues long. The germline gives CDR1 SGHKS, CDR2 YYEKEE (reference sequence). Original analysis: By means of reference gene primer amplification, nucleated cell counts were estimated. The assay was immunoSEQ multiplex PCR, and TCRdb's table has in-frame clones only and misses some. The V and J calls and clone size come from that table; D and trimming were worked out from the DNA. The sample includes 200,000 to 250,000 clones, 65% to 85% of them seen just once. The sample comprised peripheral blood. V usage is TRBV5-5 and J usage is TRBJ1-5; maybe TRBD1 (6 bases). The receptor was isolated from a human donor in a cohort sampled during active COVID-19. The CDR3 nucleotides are TGTGCCAGCAGCTCCAGAGGGGGTGCAAATCAGCCCCAGCATTTT. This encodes CASSSRGGANQPQHF.